This paragraph covers one T cell receptor (beta chain) sequence. Authors' processing steps: Estimation of nucleated cell counts was performed using reference gene primer amplification. Profiled with immunoSEQ multiplex PCR; TCRdb holds only in-frame clones, not every one. That table supplies the V and J calls and clone size; D and trimming were determined from the DNA. This sample has a few hundred thousand clones, with less than 85% found just once. Germline V lookup: CDR1 SGHRS, CDR2 YFSETQ. There are 16 residues in the CDR3. V was pared by 2 bases and J by 7 bases, with 18 bases between. This entry comes from a study of blood T cell repertoires in COVID-19. For the study at large: Sources were T cells, B-cell-depleted T cells, or PBMCs; the material itself was cDNA or gDNA.

The sequenced sample consisted of peripheral blood. The clonotype comes from a woman aged 18-35 years with acute or convalescent COVID-19. This sequence joins TRBV5-1 and TRBJ2-2; TRBD1 might be the D (5 bases). Here the CDR3 DNA reads TGCGCCAGCAGCTTACCCCCCCCAGGGTCGATCGGGGAGCTGTTTTTT. Translation gives CASSLPPPGSIGELFF.